This T cell receptor (beta chain) came from a study of cytomegalovirus exposure and HLA in healthy donors. Broader study findings: A previous analysis found most TCR beta V segments productive roughly 90% or roughly 30% of the time. The study recorded some 160 TCR beta chains that were cytomegalovirus-associated.

As to this clone: Antigen unknown.

The CDR3 loop spans 16 amino acids. From germline, CDR1 is SGHVS and CDR2 FNYEAQ. V shed 6 bases and J shed 2 bases, with 19 bases lying between them. The PCR had 60 Vbeta and 13 Jbeta primers. In the authors' methods: A later analysis tallied some 80 million unique TCR beta chains, 8.5 million to 11 million of them shared. Measured with immunoSEQ multiplex PCR; TCRdb has only the in-frame clones, and not every one. V and J calls plus clone size are reproduced from that table; the DNA served to infer D and trimming. The sample shows tens of thousands of clones, roughly 74% of them seen only once. This sequence originates from a woman in her forties or fifties in good health and CMV-seropositive. Sample: PBMCs. J is TRBJ2-5 and V is TRBV7-6; perhaps TRBD2 as D (7 bases). DNA for the CDR3: TGTGCCAGCAGTTATTCTTCGCGGGGGCGTCAAGAGACCCAGTACTTC. As protein: CASSYSSRGRQETQYF.